The 4 T cell receptor beta chains below all came from one sample that was sequenced in a study of blood T cell repertoires in COVID-19. Sequenced by immunoSEQ multiplex PCR; TCRdb stores in-frame clones only, minus some. The data show under 150,000 clones, around four fifths seen once. The sequenced sample was peripheral blood. The source is a man between 65 and 80 years old with active or convalescent COVID-19.

The chain links TRBV18 to TRBJ2-1, with 8 bases fitting TRBD1. The germline gives CDR1 KGHSH, CDR2 LQKENI. The CDR3 loop spans 15 amino acids. J gave up 3 bases and V 3 bases, and 4 bases lay outside the gene matches. The CDR3 loop is CASSPRQGSYNEQFF. The CDR3 DNA sequence: TGTGCCAGCTCACCCCGACAGGGGAGCTACAATGAGCAGTTCTTC.

The chain couples TRBV6-5 to TRBJ2-7; 7 bases align to TRBD2. The CDR3 totals 13 residues. CDR1 MNHEY and CDR2 SVGAGI come from the germline V gene. J gave up 0 bases and V 7 bases, and 3 bases lay outside the gene matches. For the CDR3, the DNA is TGTGCCAGCATGGGAGGGGACTCCTACGAGCAGTACTTC. This gives the protein CASMGGDSYEQYF.

The chain links TRBV4-2 to TRBJ2-1, with D possibly TRBD2 on 6 matching bases. Per germline, CDR1 LGHNA and CDR2 YNFKEQ. Trimming took 0 bases from V and 5 from J, leaving 14 bases between them. The CDR3 consists of 16 residues. CDR3 DNA: TGTGCCAGCAGCCAAGATAAGGCGGGACCGGACAATGAGCAGTTCTTC. Translation: CASSQDKAGPDNEQFF.

This clone was recorded a few times. The chain employs TRBV5-6 and TRBJ2-7; 11 bases are a match to TRBD2. The CDR3 spans 14 residues. The ends lost 5 bases at V and 4 bases at J; junction bases unmatched: 5. The germline V gene has CDR1 SGHDT and CDR2 YYEEEE. The CDR3 region has the DNA TGTGCCAGCAGTCTAGCGGGAGGAGGTTACGAGCAGTACTTC. Amino acids: CASSLAGGGYEQYF.